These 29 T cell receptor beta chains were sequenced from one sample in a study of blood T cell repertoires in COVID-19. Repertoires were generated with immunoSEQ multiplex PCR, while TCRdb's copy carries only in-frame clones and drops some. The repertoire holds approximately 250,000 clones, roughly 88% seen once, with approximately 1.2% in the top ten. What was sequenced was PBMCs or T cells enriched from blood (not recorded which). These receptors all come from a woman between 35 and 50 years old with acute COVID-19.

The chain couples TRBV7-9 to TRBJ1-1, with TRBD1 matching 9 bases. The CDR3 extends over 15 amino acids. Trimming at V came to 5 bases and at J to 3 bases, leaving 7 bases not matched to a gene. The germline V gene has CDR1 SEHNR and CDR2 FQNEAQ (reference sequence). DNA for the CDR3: TGTGCCAGCAGCAAAGCCCGGGACAGGGACACTGAAGCTTTCTTT. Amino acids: CASSKARDRDTEAFF.

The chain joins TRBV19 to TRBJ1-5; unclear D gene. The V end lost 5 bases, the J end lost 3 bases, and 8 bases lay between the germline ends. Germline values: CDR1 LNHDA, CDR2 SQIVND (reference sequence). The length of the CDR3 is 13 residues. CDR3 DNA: TGTGCCAGTAGTCCCGTATACAATCAGCCCCAGCATTTT. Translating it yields CASSPVYNQPQHF.

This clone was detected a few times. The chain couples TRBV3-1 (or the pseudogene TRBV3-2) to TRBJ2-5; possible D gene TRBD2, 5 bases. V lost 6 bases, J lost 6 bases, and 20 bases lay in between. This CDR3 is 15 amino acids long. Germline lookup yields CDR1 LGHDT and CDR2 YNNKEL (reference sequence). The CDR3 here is CASSPTSGIGKTQYF. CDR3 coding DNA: TGTGCCAGCAGTCCCACCTCCGGGATTGGAAAGACCCAGTACTTC.

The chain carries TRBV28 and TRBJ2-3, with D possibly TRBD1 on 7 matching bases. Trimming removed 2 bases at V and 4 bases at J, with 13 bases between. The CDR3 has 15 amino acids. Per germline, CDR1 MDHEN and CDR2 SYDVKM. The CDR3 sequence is CASSLGQGEADTQYF. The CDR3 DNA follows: TGTGCCAGCAGTTTAGGGCAGGGGGAGGCAGATACGCAGTATTTT.

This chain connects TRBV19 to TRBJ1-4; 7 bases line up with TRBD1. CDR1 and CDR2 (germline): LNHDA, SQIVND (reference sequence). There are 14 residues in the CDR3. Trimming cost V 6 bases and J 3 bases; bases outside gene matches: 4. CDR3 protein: CASSTGDANEKLFF. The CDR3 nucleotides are TGTGCCAGTAGCACAGGGGATGCTAATGAAAAACTGTTTTTT.

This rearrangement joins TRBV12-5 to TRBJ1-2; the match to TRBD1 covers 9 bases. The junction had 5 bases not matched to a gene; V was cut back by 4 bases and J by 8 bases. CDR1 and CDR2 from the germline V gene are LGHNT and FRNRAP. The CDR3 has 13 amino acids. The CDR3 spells CASGWGQGDGYTF. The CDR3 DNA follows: TGTGCTAGTGGTTGGGGACAGGGAGACGGCTACACCTTC.

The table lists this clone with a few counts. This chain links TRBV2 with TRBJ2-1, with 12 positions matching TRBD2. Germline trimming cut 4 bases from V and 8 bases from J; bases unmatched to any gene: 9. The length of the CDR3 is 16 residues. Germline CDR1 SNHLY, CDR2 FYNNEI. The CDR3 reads CASSVRLAGVSHEQFF. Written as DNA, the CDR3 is TGTGCCAGCAGTGTCAGACTAGCGGGAGTTTCCCATGAGCAGTTCTTC.

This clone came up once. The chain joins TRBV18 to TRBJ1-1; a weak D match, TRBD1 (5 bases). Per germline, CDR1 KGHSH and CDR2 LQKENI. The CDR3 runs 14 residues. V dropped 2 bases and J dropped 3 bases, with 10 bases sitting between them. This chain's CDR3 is CASSPRAGHTEAFF. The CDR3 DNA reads TGTGCCAGCTCACCAAGGGCAGGGCACACTGAAGCTTTCTTT.

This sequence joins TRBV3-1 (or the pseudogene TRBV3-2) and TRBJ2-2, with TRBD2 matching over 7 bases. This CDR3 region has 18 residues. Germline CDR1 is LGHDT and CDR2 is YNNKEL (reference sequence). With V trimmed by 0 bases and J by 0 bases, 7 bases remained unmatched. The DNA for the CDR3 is TGTGCCAGCAGCCAAGAGGGGGGGAGCTCCGCGAACACCGGGGAGCTGTTTTTT. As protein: CASSQEGGSSANTGELFF.

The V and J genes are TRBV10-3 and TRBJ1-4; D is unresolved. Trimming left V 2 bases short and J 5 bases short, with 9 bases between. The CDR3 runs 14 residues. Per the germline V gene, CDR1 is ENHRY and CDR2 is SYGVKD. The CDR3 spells CAISEGASNEKLFF. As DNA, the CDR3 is TGTGCCATCAGTGAGGGAGCCTCCAATGAAAAACTGTTTTTT.

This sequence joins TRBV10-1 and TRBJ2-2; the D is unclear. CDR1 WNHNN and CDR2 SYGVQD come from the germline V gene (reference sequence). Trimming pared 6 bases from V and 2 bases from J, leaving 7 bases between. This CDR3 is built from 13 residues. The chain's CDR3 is CASRGSNTGELFF. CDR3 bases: TGCGCCAGCAGGGGCAGTAACACCGGGGAGCTGTTTTTT.

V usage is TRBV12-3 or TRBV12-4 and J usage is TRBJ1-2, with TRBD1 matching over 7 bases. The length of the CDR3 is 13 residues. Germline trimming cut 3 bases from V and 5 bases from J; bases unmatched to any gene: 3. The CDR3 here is CASSFQGEYGYTF. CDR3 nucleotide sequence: TGTGCCAGCAGTTTCCAGGGGGAGTATGGCTACACCTTC.

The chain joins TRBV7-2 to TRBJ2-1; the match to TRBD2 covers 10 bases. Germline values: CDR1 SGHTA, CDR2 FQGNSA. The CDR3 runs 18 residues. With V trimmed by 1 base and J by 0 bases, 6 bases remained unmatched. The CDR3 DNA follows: TGTGCCAGCAGCTTAGTATGGCCTAGCGGGAGCTCCTACAATGAGCAGTTCTTC. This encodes CASSLVWPSGSSYNEQFF.

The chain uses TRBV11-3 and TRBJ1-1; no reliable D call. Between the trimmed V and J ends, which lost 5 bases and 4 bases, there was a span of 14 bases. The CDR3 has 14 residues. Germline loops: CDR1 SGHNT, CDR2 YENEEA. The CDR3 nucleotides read TGTGCCAGCAGCGAGAACCGGGGTCTCACTGAAGCTTTCTTT. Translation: CASSENRGLTEAFF.

The CDR3 region has the DNA TGTGCCAGCAGCGTAGGAGGGCCCGAGGCCTACGAGCAGTACTTC. Amino acid sequence: CASSVGGPEAYEQYF. This sequence joins TRBV9 and TRBJ2-7; a weak D match, TRBD2 (5 bases). The CDR3 extends over 15 amino acids. CDR1 and CDR2 (germline): SGDLS, YYNGEE. V was trimmed by 0 bases and J by 2 bases, leaving 12 bases between them.

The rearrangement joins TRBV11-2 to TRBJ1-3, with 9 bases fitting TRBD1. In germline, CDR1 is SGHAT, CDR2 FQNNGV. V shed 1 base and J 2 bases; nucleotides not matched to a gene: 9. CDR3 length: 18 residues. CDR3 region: CASSLGRTGVIPGNTIYF. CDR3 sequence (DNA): TGTGCCAGCAGCTTAGGCCGGACAGGGGTTATCCCTGGAAACACCATATATTTT.

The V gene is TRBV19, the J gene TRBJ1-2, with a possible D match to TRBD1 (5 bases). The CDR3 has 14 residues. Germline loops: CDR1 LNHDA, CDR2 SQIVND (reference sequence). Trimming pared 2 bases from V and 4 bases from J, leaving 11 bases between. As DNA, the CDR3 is TGTGCCAGTAGTATAATGGGAGGGGCCTATGGCTACACCTTC. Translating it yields CASSIMGGAYGYTF. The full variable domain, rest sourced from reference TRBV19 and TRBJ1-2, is DGGITQSPKYLFRKEGQNVTLSCEQNLNHDAMYWYRQDPGQGLRLIYYSQIVNDFQKGDIAEGYSVSREKKESFPLTVTSAQKNPTAFYLCASSIMGGAYGYTFGSGTRLTVV.

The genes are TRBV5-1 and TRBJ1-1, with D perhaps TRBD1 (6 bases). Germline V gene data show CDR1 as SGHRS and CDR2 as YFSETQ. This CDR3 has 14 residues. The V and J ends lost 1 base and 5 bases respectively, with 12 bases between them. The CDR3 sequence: CASSLTGTRTEAFF. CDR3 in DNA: TGCGCCAGCAGCTTGACAGGGACGAGGACTGAAGCTTTCTTT.

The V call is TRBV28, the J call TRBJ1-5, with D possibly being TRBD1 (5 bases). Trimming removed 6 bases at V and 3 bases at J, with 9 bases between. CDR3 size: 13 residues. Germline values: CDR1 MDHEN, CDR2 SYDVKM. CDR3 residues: CASSTRVNQPQHF. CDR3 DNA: TGTGCCAGCAGCACCAGGGTCAATCAGCCCCAGCATTTT.

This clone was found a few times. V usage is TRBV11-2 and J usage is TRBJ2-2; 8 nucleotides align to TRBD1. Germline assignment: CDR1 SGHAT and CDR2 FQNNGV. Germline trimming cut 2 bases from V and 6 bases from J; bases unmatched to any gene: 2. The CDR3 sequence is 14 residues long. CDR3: CASSLQGAAGELFF. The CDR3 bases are TGTGCCAGCAGCTTACAGGGGGCCGCCGGGGAGCTGTTTTTT.

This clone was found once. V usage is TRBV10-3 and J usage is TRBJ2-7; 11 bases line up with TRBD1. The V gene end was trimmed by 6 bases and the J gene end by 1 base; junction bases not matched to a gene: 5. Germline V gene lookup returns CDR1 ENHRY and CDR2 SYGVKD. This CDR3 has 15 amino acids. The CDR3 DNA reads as TGTGCCATCAGACCCGGGACAGGGGGGTCCTACGAGCAGTACGTC. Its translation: CAIRPGTGGSYEQYV.

CDR3 sequence reads: CASSPGQIEKLFF. Here the CDR3 DNA reads TGCGCCAGCAGCCCAGGACAAATTGAAAAACTGTTTTTT. V and J are TRBV5-1 and TRBJ1-4; possible D gene TRBD1, 5 bases. Trimming stripped 4 bases from V and 7 bases from J, with 11 bases between. CDR1 is SGHRS, CDR2 YFSETQ, per germline. The CDR3 totals 13 residues.

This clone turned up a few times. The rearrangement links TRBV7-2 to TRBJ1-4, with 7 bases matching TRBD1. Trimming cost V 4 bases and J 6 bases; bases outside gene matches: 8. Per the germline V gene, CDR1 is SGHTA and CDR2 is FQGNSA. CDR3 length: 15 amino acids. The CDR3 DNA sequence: TGTGCCAGCAGCTGGAGGCGAGACAGGGATGAAAAACTGTTTTTT. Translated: CASSWRRDRDEKLFF.

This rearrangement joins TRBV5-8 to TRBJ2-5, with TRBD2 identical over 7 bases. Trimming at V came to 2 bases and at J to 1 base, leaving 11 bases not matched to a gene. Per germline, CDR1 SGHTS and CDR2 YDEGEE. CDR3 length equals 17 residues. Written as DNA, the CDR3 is TGTGCCAGCAGCTTTGGCGGGAGTGGACGGGGCCAAGAGACCCAGTACTTC. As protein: CASSFGGSGRGQETQYF.

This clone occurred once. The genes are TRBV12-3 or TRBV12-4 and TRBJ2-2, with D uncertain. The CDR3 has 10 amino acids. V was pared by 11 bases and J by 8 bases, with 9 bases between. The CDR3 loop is CASFRGELFF. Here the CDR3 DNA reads TGTGCCTCCTTCAGGGGGGAGCTGTTTTTT.

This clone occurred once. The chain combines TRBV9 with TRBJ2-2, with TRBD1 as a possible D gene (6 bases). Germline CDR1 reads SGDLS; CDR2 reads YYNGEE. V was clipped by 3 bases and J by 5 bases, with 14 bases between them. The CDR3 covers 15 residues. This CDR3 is CASSDQLRGTGELFF. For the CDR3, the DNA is TGTGCCAGCAGCGACCAACTGAGGGGGACCGGGGAGCTGTTTTTT.

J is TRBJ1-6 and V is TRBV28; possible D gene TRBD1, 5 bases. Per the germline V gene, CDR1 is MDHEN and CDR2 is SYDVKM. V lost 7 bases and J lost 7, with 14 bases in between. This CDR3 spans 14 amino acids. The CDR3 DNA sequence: TGTGCCAGCAATCATCAGGGTTGGAATTCACCCCTCCACTTT. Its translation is CASNHQGWNSPLHF. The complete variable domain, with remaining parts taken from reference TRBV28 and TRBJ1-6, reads DVKVTQSSRYLVKRTGEKVFLECVQDMDHENMFWYRQDPGLGLRLIYFSYDVKMKEKGDIPEGYSVSREKKERFSLILESASTNQTSMYLCASNHQGWNSPLHFGNGTRLTVT.

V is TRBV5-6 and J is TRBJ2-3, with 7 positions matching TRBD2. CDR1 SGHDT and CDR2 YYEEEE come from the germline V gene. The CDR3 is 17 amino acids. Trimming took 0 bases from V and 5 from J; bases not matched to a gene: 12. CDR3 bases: TGTGCCAGCAGCTTGGTGGGACTACCATCCTCAGGAGATACGCAGTATTTT. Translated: CASSLVGLPSSGDTQYF.

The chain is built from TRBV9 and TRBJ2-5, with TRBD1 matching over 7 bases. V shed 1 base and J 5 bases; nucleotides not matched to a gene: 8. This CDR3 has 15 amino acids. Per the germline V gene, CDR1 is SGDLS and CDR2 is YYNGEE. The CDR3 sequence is CASSVSPTGDETQYF. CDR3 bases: TGTGCCAGCAGCGTAAGCCCTACAGGGGATGAGACCCAGTACTTC. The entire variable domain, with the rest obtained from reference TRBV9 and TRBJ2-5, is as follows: DSGVTQTPKHLITATGQRVTLRCSPRSGDLSVYWYQQSLDQGLQFLIQYYNGEERAKGNILERFSAQQFPDLHSELNLSSLELGDSALYFCASSVSPTGDETQYFGPGTRLLVL.